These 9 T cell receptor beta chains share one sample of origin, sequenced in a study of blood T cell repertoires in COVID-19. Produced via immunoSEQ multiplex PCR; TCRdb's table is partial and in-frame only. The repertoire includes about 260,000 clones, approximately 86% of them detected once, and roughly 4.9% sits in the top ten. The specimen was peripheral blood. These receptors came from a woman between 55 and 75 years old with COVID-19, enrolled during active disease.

The DNA for the CDR3 is TGTGCCTGGAATAAGCCGGGCAGGGGTAATGAAAAACTGTTTTTT. This gives the protein CAWNKPGRGNEKLFF. The V and J genes are TRBV30 and TRBJ1-4; a weak D match, TRBD1 (6 bases). The CDR3 sequence is 15 residues long. Trimming took 4 bases from V and 4 from J, leaving 16 bases between them. CDR1 is GTSNPN, CDR2 SVGIG, per germline (reference sequence).

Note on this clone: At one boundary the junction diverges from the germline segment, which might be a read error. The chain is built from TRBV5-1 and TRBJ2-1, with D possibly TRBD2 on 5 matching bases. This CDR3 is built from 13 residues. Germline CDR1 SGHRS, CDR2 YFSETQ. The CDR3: CASSPIPRELWVF. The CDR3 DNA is TGCGCCAGCAGCCCTATCCCCCGGGAACTTTGGGTCTTC.

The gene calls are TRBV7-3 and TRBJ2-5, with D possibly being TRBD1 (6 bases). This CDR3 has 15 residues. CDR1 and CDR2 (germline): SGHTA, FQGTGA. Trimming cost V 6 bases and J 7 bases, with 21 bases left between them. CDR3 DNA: TGTGCCAGCAGTCCTGTGACAGGCCCCGGAACGACCCAGTACTTC. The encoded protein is CASSPVTGPGTTQYF. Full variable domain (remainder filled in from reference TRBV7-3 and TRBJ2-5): GAGVSQTPSNKVTEKGKYVELRCDPISGHTALYWYRQSLGQGPEFLIYFQGTGAADDSGLPNDRFFAVRPEGSVSTLKIQRTERGDSAVYLCASSPVTGPGTTQYFGPGTRLLVL.

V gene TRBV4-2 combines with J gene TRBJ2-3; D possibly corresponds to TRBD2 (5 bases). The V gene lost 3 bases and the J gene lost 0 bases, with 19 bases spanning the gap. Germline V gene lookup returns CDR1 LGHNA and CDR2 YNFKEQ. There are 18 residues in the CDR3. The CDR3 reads CASSQQSPAGTSTDTQYF. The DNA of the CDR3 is TGTGCCAGCAGCCAGCAAAGCCCCGCGGGCACGAGCACAGATACGCAGTATTTT.

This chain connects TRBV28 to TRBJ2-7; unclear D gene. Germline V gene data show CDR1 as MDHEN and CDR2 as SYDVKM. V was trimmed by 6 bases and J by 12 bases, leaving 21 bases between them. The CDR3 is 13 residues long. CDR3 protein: CASSSNYPAVPYF. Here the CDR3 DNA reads TGTGCCAGCAGCTCAAACTACCCTGCCGTTCCGTACTTC.

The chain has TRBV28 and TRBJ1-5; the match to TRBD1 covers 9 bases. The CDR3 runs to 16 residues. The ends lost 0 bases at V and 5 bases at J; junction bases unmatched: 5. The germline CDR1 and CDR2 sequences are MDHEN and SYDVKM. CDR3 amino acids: CASSLWGTGTHQPQHF. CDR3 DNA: TGTGCCAGCAGTTTATGGGGGACAGGGACCCATCAGCCCCAGCATTTT.

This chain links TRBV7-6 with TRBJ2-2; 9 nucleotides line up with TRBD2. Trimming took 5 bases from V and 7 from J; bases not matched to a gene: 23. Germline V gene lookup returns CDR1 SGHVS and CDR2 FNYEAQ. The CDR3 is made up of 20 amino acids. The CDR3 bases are TGTGCCAGCAGCCGAAGGAGACCGATTGAGGCGGGAGGGCCGAACGGGGAGCTGTTTTTT. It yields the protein CASSRRRPIEAGGPNGELFF.

CDR3 sequence (DNA): TGTGCCAGCTCACCAGTGGCAGGGGCAGGCAATCAGCCCCAGCATTTT. This encodes CASSPVAGAGNQPQHF. J is TRBJ1-5 and V is TRBV18; perhaps TRBD1 as D (6 bases). This CDR3 has 16 residues. Trimming stripped 2 bases from V and 2 bases from J, with 13 bases between. CDR1 is KGHSH, CDR2 LQKENI, per germline. Full variable domain (outside the CDR3, taken from reference TRBV18 and TRBJ1-5): NAGVMQNPRHLVRRRGQEARLRCSPMKGHSHVYWYRQLPEEGLKFMVYLQKENIIDESGMPKERFSAEFPKEGPSILRIQQVVRGDSAAYFCASSPVAGAGNQPQHFGDGTRLSIL.

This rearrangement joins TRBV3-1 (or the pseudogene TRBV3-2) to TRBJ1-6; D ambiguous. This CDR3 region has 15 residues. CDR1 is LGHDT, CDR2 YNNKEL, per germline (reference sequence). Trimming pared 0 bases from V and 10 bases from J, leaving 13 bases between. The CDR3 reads CASSQDRGFVSPLHF. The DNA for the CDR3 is TGTGCCAGCAGCCAAGATAGAGGGTTTGTCTCACCCCTCCACTTT.